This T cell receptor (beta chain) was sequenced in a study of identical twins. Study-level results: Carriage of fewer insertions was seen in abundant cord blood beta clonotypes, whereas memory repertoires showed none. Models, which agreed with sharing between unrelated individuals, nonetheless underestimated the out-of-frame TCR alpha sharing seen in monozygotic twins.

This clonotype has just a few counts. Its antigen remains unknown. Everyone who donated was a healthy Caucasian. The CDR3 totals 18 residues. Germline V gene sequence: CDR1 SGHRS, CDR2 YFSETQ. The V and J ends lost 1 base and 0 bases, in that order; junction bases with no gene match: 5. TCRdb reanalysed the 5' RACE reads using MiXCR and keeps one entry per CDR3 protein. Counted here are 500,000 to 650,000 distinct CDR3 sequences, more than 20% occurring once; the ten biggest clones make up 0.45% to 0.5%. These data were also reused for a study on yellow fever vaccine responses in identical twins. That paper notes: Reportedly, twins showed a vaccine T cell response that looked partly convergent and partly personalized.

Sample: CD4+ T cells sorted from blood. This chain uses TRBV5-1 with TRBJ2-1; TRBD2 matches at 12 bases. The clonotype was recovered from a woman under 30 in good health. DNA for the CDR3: TGCGCCAGCAGCTTGCTAGCGGGGGGGGCGAGCTCCTACAATGAGCAGTTCTTC. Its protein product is CASSLLAGGASSYNEQFF. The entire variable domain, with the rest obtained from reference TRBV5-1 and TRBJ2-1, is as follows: KAGVTQTPRYLIKTRGQQVTLSCSPISGHRSVSWYQQTPGQGLQFLFEYFSETQRNKGNFPGRFSGRQFSNSRSEMNVSTLELGDSALYLCASSLLAGGASSYNEQFFGPGTRLTVL.